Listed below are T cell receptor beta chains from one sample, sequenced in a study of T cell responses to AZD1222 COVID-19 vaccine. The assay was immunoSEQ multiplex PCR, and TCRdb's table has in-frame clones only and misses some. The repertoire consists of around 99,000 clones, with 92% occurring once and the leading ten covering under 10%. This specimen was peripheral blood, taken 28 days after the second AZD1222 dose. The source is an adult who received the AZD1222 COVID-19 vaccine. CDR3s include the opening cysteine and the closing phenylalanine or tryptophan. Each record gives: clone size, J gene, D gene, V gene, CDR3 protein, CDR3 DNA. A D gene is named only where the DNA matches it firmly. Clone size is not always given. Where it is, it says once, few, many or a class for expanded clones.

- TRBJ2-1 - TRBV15 CATSRDLGLYNEQFF TGTGCCACCAGCAGAGATCTGGGTCTCTACAATGAGCAGTTCTTC
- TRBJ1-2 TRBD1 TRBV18 CASSPIGQGADQF TGTGCCAGCTCACCAATCGGACAGGGGGCGGACCAATTC
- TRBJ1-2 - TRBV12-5 CASGLVLGPPTNYGYTF TGTGCTAGTGGTTTGGTACTAGGACCTCCCACTAACTATGGCTACACCTTC
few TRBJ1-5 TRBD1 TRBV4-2 CASSQQTGLNQPQHF TGTGCCAGCAGCCAGCAGACAGGGCTTAATCAGCCCCAGCATTTT
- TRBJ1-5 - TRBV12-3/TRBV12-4 CASTPGGQPQHF TGTGCCAGCACCCCGGGGGGTCAGCCCCAGCATTTT
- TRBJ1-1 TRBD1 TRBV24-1 CALHRGRGTEAFF TGTGCCTTACACAGGGGTAGAGGCACTGAAGCTTTCTTT
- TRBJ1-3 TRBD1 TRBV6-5 CASSYSNRGIGTIYF TGTGCCAGCAGTTACTCGAACAGGGGGATTGGCACCATATATTTT
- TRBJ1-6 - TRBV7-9 CASSLETVNSPLHF TGTGCCAGCAGCTTAGAAACGGTGAATTCACCCCTCCACTTT
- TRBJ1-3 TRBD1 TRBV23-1 CASSQSLKSDRAGDTIYF TGCGCCAGCAGTCAATCGCTGAAAAGCGACAGGGCTGGTGACACCATATATTTT
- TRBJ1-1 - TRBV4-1 CASSQTFPNTEAFF TGCGCCAGCAGCCAGACTTTTCCGAACACTGAAGCTTTCTTT
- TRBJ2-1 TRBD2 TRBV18 CASSRTSSYNEQFF TGTGCCAGCTCAAGGACTAGCAGTTACAATGAGCAGTTCTTC
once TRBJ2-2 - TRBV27 CASSFWRENTGELFF TGTGCCAGCAGTTTTTGGCGGGAGAACACCGGGGAGCTGTTTTTT
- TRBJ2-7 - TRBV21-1 CASRTTRRLAGEGYEQYF TGTGCCAGCAGGACAACCAGAAGACTAGCGGGAGAGGGGTACGAGCAGTACTTC
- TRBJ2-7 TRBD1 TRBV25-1 CASSVSTGLYEQYF TGTGCCAGCAGTGTCTCGACAGGGTTATACGAGCAGTACTTC
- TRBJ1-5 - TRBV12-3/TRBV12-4 CASSRVGAQPQHF TGTGCCAGCAGCCGGGTAGGGGCACAGCCCCAGCATTTT
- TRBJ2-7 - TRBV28 CASSPPPGGVTYEQYF TGTGCCAGCAGTCCCCCCCCCGGGGGAGTTACCTACGAGCAGTACTTC
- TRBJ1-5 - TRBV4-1 CASSRFLDQPQHF TGCGCCAGCAGCCGATTCTTGGATCAGCCCCAGCATTTT
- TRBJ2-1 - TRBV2 CASEDSLSYNEQFF TGTGCCAGCGAGGACAGCCTCTCCTACAATGAGCAGTTCTTC
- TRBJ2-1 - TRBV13 CASSLVGHPTYNEQFF TGTGCCAGCAGCTTAGTTGGGCATCCTACCTACAATGAGCAGTTCTTC
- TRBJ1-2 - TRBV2 CASSEVGHGYTF TGTGCCAGCAGTGAGGTGGGTCATGGCTACACCTTC
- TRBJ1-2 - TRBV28 CASSSPRRLRDGYTF TGTGCCAGCAGTTCCCCGCGCAGGCTTCGGGATGGCTACACCTTC
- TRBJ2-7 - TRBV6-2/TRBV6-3 CASSPQRLTYEQYF TGTGCCAGCAGCCCCCAACGCTTAACCTACGAGCAGTACTTC
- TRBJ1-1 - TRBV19 CASSIGTTGNTEAFF TGTGCCAGTAGTATAGGCACGACAGGGAACACTGAAGCTTTCTTT
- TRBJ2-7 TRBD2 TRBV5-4 CASSLSGSREQYF TGTGCCAGCAGCTTGAGCGGGAGTCGGGAGCAGTACTTC
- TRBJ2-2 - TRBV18 CASAEAGMNTGELFF TGTGCCAGCGCCGAGGCTGGGATGAACACCGGGGAGCTGTTTTTT
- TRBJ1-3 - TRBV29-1 CSVEEAGGNTIYF TGCAGCGTTGAGGAGGCCGGCGGAAACACCATATATTTT
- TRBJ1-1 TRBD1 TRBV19 CASSTRTGPNTEAFF TGTGCCAGTAGTACACGGACAGGGCCAAACACTGAAGCTTTCTTT
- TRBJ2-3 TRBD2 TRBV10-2 CASRLGGRFPDTQYF TGCGCCAGCCGTTTGGGAGGGCGGTTCCCAGATACGCAGTATTTT
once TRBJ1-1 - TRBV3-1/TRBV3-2 CASSQDPSGHPNTEAFF TGTGCCAGCAGCCAAGATCCTTCGGGACACCCGAACACTGAAGCTTTCTTT
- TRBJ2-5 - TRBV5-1 CASSLAGTGRETQYF TGCGCCAGCAGCTTGGCCGGTACAGGACGCGAGACCCAGTACTTC
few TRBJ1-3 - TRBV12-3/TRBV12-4 CASSLTPRNTIYF TGTGCCAGCAGTTTGACCCCTAGAAACACCATATATTTT
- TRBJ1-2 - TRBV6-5 CASSYSLDRTGYTF TGTGCCAGCAGTTACTCCCTCGACAGGACTGGCTACACCTTC
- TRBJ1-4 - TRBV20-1 CSAVRGEKLFF TGCAGTGCTGTAAGGGGGGAAAAACTGTTTTTT
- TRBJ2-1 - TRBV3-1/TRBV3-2 CASSQLRGGEQFF TGTGCCAGCAGCCAACTCCGAGGAGGTGAGCAGTTCTTC
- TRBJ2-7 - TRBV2 CASSEGLAPYEQYF TGTGCCAGCAGTGAGGGGCTAGCCCCCTACGAGCAGTACTTC
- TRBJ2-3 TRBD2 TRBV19 CASSILAGVRAQYF TGTGCCAGTAGTATTTTAGCGGGAGTTAGGGCGCAGTATTTT
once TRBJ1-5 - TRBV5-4 CASSLALGEWKPQHF TGTGCCAGCAGCTTGGCCCTTGGGGAGTGGAAGCCCCAGCATTTT
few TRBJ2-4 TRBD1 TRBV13 CASSIRQGLENIQYF TGTGCCAGCAGCATTAGACAGGGTTTGGAAAACATTCAGTACTTC
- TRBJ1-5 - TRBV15 CATSLGVSNQPQHF TGTGCCACCAGCCTTGGGGTAAGCAATCAGCCCCAGCATTTT
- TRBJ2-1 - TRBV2 CASGGIGSYNEQFF TGTGCCAGCGGCGGAATTGGCTCCTACAATGAGCAGTTCTTC
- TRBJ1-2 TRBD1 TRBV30 CAWSKGQANYGYTF TGTGCCTGGAGTAAGGGACAGGCGAACTATGGCTACACCTTC
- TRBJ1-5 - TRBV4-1 CASSQERRGAIRQPQHF TGCGCCAGCAGCCAAGAAAGGCGGGGGGCAATTCGACAGCCCCAGCATTTT
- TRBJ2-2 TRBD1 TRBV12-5 CASGSLRGPYTGELFF TGTGCTAGTGGTTCCCTCAGGGGGCCGTACACCGGGGAGCTGTTTTTT
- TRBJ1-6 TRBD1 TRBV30 CAWSVGTGINSPLHF TGTGCCTGGAGTGTAGGGACAGGGATCAATTCACCCCTCCACTTT
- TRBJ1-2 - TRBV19 CASSIHGANYGYTF TGTGCCAGTAGTATCCACGGGGCCAACTATGGCTACACCTTC
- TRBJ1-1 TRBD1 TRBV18 CASSPRQGAWTEAFF TGTGCCAGCTCACCGAGACAGGGGGCTTGGACTGAAGCTTTCTTT
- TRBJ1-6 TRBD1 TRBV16 CASSQSGTGWNSPLHF TGTGCCAGCAGCCAATCCGGGACAGGGTGGAATTCACCCCTCCACTTT
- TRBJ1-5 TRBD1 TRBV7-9 CASSLSGGTDQPQHF TGTGCCAGCAGCCTATCAGGGGGGACAGATCAGCCCCAGCATTTT
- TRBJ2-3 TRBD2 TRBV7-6 CASSFRGGARLKTDTQYF TGTGCCAGCAGCTTCCGCGGGGGGGCACGATTGAAAACAGATACGCAGTATTTT
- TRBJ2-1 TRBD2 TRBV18 CASSLAGGRHEQFF TGTGCCAGCTCACTAGCGGGAGGGCGCCATGAGCAGTTCTTC
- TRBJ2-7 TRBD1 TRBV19 CASSPRTGNYEQYF TGTGCCAGTAGTCCCCGGACAGGGAACTACGAGCAGTACTTC
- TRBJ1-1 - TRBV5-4 CASGAGGTEAFF TGTGCCAGCGGGGCTGGGGGCACTGAAGCTTTCTTT
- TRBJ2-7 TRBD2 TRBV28 CASSLSSTSGRFRDEQYF TGTGCCAGCAGTTTATCATCGACTAGCGGGAGGTTTAGGGACGAGCAGTACTTC
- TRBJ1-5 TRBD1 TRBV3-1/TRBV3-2 CASSQSGGPQHF TGTGCCAGCAGCCAATCAGGGGGGCCCCAGCATTTT
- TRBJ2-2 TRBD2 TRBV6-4 CASSPASGNTGELFF TGTGCCAGCAGCCCAGCTAGCGGGAACACCGGGGAGCTGTTTTTT
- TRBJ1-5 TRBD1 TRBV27 CASSPLPGQGGMGTSNQPQHF TGTGCCAGCAGTCCTCTTCCGGGACAGGGGGGAATGGGTACCAGCAATCAGCCCCAGCATTTT